The 11 T cell receptor beta chains below all came from one sample that was sequenced in a study of beta chain features in type 1 diabetes (dated by TCRdb to the late 2010s). The library was built by means of the immunoSEQ multiplex PCR assay. The entire isolated RNA was reverse transcribed using the High Capacity cDNA Reverse Transcription Kit, and thus expressed TCRB transcripts were sequenced. TCRdb limited this immuneACCESS table to in-frame rearrangements with V and J called. A share of clones is missing; checked studies link under half to unresolved V genes, and the rest is unexplained. For this sample there are about 900,000 clones; roughly a sixth appear just once. The ten biggest clones cover roughly 0.025% of the sample. Sequencing was carried out using naive CD4+ T cells from blood. The sample's cell subset or site label, decoded: true naive CD4+ T cells. These receptors all come from a woman aged 18 to 35 in good health.

The chain combines TRBV28 with TRBJ1-4; no definite D call. The CDR3 extends over 16 amino acids. V was pared by 6 bases and J by 0 bases, with 14 bases between. The germline V gene encodes CDR1 MDHEN and CDR2 SYDVKM. The CDR3 DNA follows: TGTGCCAGCAGCAAGGATTCCGGGACAACTAATGAAAAACTGTTTTTT. Protein product: CASSKDSGTTNEKLFF.

There are a few counts of this clone. The V call is TRBV29-1, the J call TRBJ1-1; possible D gene TRBD1, 5 bases. Trimming shortened V by 4 bases and J by 3 bases, and 9 bases separated the two germline ends. The CDR3 has 12 amino acids. Germline-derived CDR1 and CDR2 are SQVTM and ANQGSEA. CDR3 sequence (DNA): TGCAGCGTTGTTCAGGGAGACACTGAAGCTTTCTTT. Translating gives CSVVQGDTEAFF.

The chain couples TRBV2 to TRBJ1-1; unclear D gene. The CDR3 runs 16 residues. Trimming stripped 6 bases from V and 0 bases from J, with 17 bases between. Germline V gene sequence: CDR1 SNHLY, CDR2 FYNNEI. The CDR3 region is CASSSGPPHLNTEAFF. Written as DNA, the CDR3 is TGTGCCAGCAGCTCCGGTCCCCCTCATTTGAACACTGAAGCTTTCTTT. Full variable domain (rest looked up from reference TRBV2 and TRBJ1-1): EPEVTQTPSHQVTQMGQEVILRCVPISNHLYFYWYRQILGQKVEFLVSFYNNEISEKSEIFDDQFSVERPDGSNFTLKIRSTKLEDSAMYFCASSSGPPHLNTEAFFGQGTRLTVV.

The V gene is TRBV7-2, the J gene TRBJ2-1; unclear D gene. Germline values: CDR1 SGHTA, CDR2 FQGNSA. CDR3 size: 15 residues. V was clipped by 1 base and J by 4 bases, with 11 bases between them. The CDR3 sequence: CASSLEATVYNEQFF. The DNA for the CDR3 is TGTGCCAGCAGCTTAGAGGCTACGGTATACAATGAGCAGTTCTTC.

Only a few counts were recorded for this clone. J is TRBJ2-5 and V is TRBV6-6; D may be TRBD1 (5 bases). The CDR3 has 16 amino acids. The V end lost 5 bases, the J end lost 2 bases, and 18 bases lay between the germline ends. The germline CDR1 and CDR2 sequences are MNHNY and SVGAGI (reference sequence). CDR3 amino acids: CASSLNRWGLQETQYF. For the CDR3, the DNA is TGTGCCAGCAGTCTTAACCGGTGGGGCCTACAAGAGACCCAGTACTTC.

The chain carries TRBV10-3 and TRBJ2-1; 7 nucleotides match TRBD1. The V gene end was trimmed by 10 bases and the J gene end by 6 bases; junction bases not matched to a gene: 9. Germline V gene lookup returns CDR1 ENHRY and CDR2 SYGVKD. This CDR3 spans 13 amino acids. In DNA, the CDR3 is TGTGCCAGAGGGACAGTGAGGCGCAATGAGCAGTTCTTC. It yields the protein CARGTVRRNEQFF.

The chain uses TRBV9 and TRBJ2-1; 7 bases are a match to TRBD2. The CDR3 runs to 16 residues. Trimming cost V 3 bases and J 5 bases; bases outside gene matches: 11. Germline loops: CDR1 SGDLS, CDR2 YYNGEE. This CDR3 is CASSGQLARSNNEQFF. CDR3 bases: TGTGCCAGCAGCGGCCAACTAGCGCGATCAAACAATGAGCAGTTCTTC.

The CDR3 DNA follows: TGTGCCAGCAGTGACCGAGGATTTACTGGGGCCAACGTCCTGACTTTC. Translation: CASSDRGFTGANVLTF. This sequence joins TRBV6-1 and TRBJ2-6; D unclear. Germline CDR1 and CDR2: MNHNS and SASEGT. There are 16 residues in the CDR3. With 3 bases removed from V and 2 bases from J, the gap between germline ends came to 11 bases.

This sequence joins TRBV27 and TRBJ2-1; 13 positions match TRBD2. With 1 base clipped from V and 5 bases from J, the junction kept 8 bases outside the gene matches. CDR1 and CDR2 (germline): MNHEY, SMNVEV (reference sequence). This CDR3 contains 18 residues. Here the CDR3 reads CASSLWTSGSRGHNEQFF. The CDR3 nucleotides read TGTGCCAGCAGTTTATGGACTAGCGGGAGTAGAGGACACAATGAGCAGTTCTTC.

The chain carries TRBV5-1 and TRBJ1-1, with D maybe TRBD1 (5 bases). Trimming removed 4 bases from V and 1 base from J, with 14 bases in between. There are 15 residues in the CDR3. Germline CDR1 is SGHRS and CDR2 is YFSETQ. Written as DNA, the CDR3 is TGCGCCAGCAGCCCCTACCGTGGGGGGAACACTGAAGCTTTCTTT. This codes for CASSPYRGGNTEAFF.

On this clone itself: The junction departs from the called germline gene at one end, perhaps through a read error. The J gene is TRBJ2-5, the V gene TRBV7-7; TRBD1 aligns across 7 bases. Germline CDR1 is SSHAT and CDR2 is FNYEAQ (reference sequence). The CDR3 length is 13 residues. CDR3 sequence reads: CASSPDRFETQYF. As DNA, the CDR3 is TGTGCTAGCAGCCCGGACAGGTTTGAGACCCAGTACTTC.